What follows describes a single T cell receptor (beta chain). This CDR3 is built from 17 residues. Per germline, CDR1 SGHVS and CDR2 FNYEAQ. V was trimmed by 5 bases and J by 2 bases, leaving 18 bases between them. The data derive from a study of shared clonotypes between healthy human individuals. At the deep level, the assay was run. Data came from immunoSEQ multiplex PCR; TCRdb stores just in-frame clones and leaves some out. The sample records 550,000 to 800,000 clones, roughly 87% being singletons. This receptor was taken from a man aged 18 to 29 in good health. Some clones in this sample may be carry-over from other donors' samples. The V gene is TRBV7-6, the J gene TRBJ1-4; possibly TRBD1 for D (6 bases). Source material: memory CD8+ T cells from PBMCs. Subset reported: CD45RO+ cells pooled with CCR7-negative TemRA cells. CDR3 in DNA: TGTGCCAGCAGCCGCGACCCACAGGGTCCCACTAATGAAAAACTGTTTTTT. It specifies CASSRDPQGPTNEKLFF.